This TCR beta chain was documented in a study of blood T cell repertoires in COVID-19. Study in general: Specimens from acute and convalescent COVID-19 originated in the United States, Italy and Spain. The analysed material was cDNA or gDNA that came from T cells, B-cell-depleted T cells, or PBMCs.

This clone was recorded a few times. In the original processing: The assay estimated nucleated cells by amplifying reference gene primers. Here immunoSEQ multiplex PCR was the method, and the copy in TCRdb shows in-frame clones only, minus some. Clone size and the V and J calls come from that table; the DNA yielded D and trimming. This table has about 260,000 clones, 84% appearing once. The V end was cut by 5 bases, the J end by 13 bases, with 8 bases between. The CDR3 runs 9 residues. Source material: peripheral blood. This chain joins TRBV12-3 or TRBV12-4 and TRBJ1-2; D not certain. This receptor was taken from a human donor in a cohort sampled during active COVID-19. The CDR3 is CASSPPSTF. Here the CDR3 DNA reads TGTGCCAGCAGTCCCCCCTCCACCTTC.